Described below is a single TCR beta chain sequence and its context. There are 13 residues in the CDR3. CDR1 MNHEY and CDR2 SVGAGI come from the germline V gene. Trimming removed 11 bases at V and 0 bases at J, with 11 bases between. The PCR contained 60 Vbeta and 13 Jbeta primers. TCRdb's copy holds only in-frame clones and misses some; the assay was immunoSEQ multiplex PCR. The table records 150,000 to 200,000 clones, 60% to 80% of them present only once. The entry originates in a study of cytomegalovirus exposure and HLA in healthy donors. The material sequenced was PBMCs. This clonotype was obtained from a man in his late teens or twenties in good health and CMV-seropositive. V is TRBV6-5 and J is TRBJ1-3; D gene unclear. In DNA form, the CDR3 reads TGTGCCGCGGCGGGATACTCTGGAAACACCATATATTTT. Translated, it gives CAAAGYSGNTIYF.